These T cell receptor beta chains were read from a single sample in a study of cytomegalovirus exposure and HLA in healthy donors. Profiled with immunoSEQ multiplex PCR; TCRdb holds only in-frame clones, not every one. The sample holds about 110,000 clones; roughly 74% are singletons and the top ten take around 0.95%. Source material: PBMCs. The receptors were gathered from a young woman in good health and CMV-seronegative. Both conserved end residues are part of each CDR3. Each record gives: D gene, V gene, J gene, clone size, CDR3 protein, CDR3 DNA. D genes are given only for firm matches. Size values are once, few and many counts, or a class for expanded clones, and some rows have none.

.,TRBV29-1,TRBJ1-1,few,CSVERSTGSEAFF,TGCAGCGTAGAAAGGTCCACGGGTTCTGAAGCTTTCTTT
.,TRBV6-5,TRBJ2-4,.,CASSYSTGGDIQYF,TGTGCCAGCAGTTACTCCACAGGAGGGGACATTCAGTACTTC
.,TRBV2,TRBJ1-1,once,CASSGARGRITEAFF,TGTGCCAGCAGTGGCGCAAGGGGTAGGATCACTGAAGCTTTCTTT
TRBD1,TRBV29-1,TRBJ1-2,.,CSVGAGGYYTF,TGCAGCGTTGGGGCAGGGGGATACTACACCTTC
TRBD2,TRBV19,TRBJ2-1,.,CASSSGSFSYNEQFF,TGTGCCAGTAGTAGCGGGAGTTTCTCCTACAATGAGCAGTTCTTC
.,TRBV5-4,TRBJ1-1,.,CASSLGVFQGRGSEAFF,TGTGCCAGCAGCTTAGGTGTCTTTCAGGGGAGAGGTTCTGAAGCTTTCTTT
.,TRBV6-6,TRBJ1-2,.,CASSYARATNYGYTF,TGTGCCAGCAGTTACGCCAGGGCTACTAACTATGGCTACACCTTC
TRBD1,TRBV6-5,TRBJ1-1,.,CASSYRTGSEAFF,TGTGCCAGCAGTTACCGGACAGGGTCCGAAGCTTTCTTT
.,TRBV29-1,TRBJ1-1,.,CSVCRDCREAFF,TGCAGCGTTTGCCGAGACTGCCGTGAAGCTTTCTTT
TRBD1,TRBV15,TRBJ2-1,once,CATSPRQGSYNEQFF,TGTGCCACCAGCCCTCGACAGGGATCCTACAATGAGCAGTTCTTC
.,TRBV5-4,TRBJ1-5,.,CASSSGGLSNQPQHF,TGTGCCAGCAGCTCGGGGGGGCTGAGCAATCAGCCCCAGCATTTT
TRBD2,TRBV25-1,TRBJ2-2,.,CASGTINTGELFF,TGTGCCAGCGGGACTATAAACACCGGGGAGCTGTTTTTT
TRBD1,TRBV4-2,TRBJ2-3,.,CASSHGQGQSDTQYF,TGTGCCAGCAGCCATGGACAGGGCCAGTCAGATACGCAGTATTTT
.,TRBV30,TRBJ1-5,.,CAWSQGQAGNQPQHF,TGTGCCTGGAGTCAAGGTCAGGCCGGCAATCAGCCCCAGCATTTT
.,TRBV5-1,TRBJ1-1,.,CASSGSVLDTEAFF,TGCGCCAGCAGCGGGAGTGTTTTGGACACTGAAGCTTTCTTT
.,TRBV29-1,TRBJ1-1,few,CSVQQNTEAFF,TGCAGCGTTCAACAGAACACTGAAGCTTTCTTT
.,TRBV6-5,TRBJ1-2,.,CASSVRMGGGGYTF,TGTGCCAGCAGTGTCCGCATGGGGGGTGGGGGCTACACCTTC
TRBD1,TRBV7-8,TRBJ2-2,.,CASSRNPQGNNGELFF,TGTGCCAGCAGCCGAAACCCACAGGGGAATAACGGGGAGCTGTTTTTT
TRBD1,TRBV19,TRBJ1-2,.,CASSIEPDRATGYGYTF,TGTGCCAGTAGTATAGAACCTGACAGGGCGACCGGCTATGGCTACACCTTC
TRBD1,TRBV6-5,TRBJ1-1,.,CASSYSTGIAEAFF,TGTGCCAGCAGTTACTCGACAGGGATCGCTGAAGCTTTCTTT
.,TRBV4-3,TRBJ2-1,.,CASSQEVYQNEQFF,TGCGCCAGCAGCCAAGAGGTCTACCAAAATGAGCAGTTCTTC
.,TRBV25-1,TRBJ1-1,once,CASSEWQANGEAFF,TGTGCCAGCAGTGAATGGCAGGCCAACGGTGAAGCTTTCTTT